The present TCR beta chain was sequenced within a study of PD-1 blockade in classical Hodgkin lymphoma. Study-wide points: Baseline TCR diversity was reportedly lower in newly diagnosed patients than in healthy donors. It was reported as lower still in relapsed/refractory patients.

Comment on this clone: The antigen is not known.

The V end lost 3 bases, the J end lost 9 bases, and 6 bases lay between the germline ends. This CDR3 spans 11 amino acids. The germline CDR1 and CDR2 sequences are SGHTA and FQGTGA. Time point here: newly diagnosed, previously untreated cHL patient sample. Thawed PBMCs were subjected to magnetic negative selection, which yielded isolated CD8+ T cells. A comparison was provided by newly diagnosed, untreated classical Hodgkin lymphoma PBMCs. TCRdb keeps only in-frame clones here, not all; method: immunoSEQ multiplex PCR. Here the sample spans around 14,000 clones, around 93% being singletons. The chain employs TRBV7-3 and TRBJ2-1; D is unresolved. The sequence derives from a human donor with classical Hodgkin lymphoma. The sequencing sample was made of CD8+ T cells from blood. The chain's CDR3 is CASSLEGEQFF. CDR3 DNA: TGTGCCAGCAGCTTGGAAGGTGAGCAGTTCTTC.